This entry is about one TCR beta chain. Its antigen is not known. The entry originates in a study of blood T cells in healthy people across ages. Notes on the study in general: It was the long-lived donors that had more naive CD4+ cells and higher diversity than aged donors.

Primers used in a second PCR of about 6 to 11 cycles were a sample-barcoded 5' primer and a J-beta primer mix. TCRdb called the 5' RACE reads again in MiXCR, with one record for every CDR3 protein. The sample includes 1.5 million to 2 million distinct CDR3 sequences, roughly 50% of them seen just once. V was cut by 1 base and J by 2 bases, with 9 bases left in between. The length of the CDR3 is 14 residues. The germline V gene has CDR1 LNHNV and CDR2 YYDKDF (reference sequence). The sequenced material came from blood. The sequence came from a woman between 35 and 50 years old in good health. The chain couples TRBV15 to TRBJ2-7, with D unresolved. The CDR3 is CATSRAQAPYEQYF. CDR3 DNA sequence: TGTGCCACCAGCAGAGCCCAGGCCCCCTACGAGCAGTACTTC. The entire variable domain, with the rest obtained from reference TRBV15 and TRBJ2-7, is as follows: DAMVIQNPRYQVTQFGKPVTLSCSQTLNHNVMYWYQQKSSQAPKLLFHYYDKDFNNEADTPDNFQSRRPNTSFCFLDIRSPGLGDTAMYLCATSRAQAPYEQYFGPGTRLTVT.